Listed here are 14 T cell receptor beta chains from one sample, sequenced in a study of blood T cell repertoires in COVID-19. Repertoires were generated with immunoSEQ multiplex PCR, while TCRdb's copy carries only in-frame clones and drops some. The sample consists of almost 250,000 clones, roughly 86% of them appearing once. Sequenced sample: peripheral blood. These receptors were obtained from a woman older than 75 with COVID-19, enrolled during active disease.

V is TRBV30 and J is TRBJ1-5, with TRBD1 as a possible D gene (6 bases). The CDR3 is 13 residues long. The germline gives CDR1 GTSNPN, CDR2 SVGIG (reference sequence). V dropped 3 bases and J dropped 5 bases, with 11 bases sitting between them. CDR3 nucleotides: TGTGCCTGGAGCCGCGCAGGGGATCAGCCCCAGCATTTT. This encodes CAWSRAGDQPQHF.

The chain uses TRBV19 and TRBJ1-5, with D perhaps TRBD1 (5 bases). The CDR3 is made up of 15 amino acids. CDR1 LNHDA and CDR2 SQIVND come from the germline V gene (reference sequence). The V and J ends lost 6 bases and 1 base respectively, with 13 bases between them. CDR3 DNA sequence: TGTGCCAGTAGAACCTCGGGACTGAGCAATCAGCCCCAGCATTTT. Translation gives CASRTSGLSNQPQHF.

The gene calls are TRBV4-1 and TRBJ1-2; D perhaps matches TRBD1 (6 bases). The CDR3 has 12 residues. Germline V gene lookup returns CDR1 MGHRA and CDR2 YSYEKL. V was pared by 6 bases and J by 7 bases, with 12 bases between. Here the CDR3 reads CASRHDRFGYTF. DNA for the CDR3: TGCGCCAGCAGGCACGACAGGTTTGGCTACACCTTC.

This clone showed up just once. V usage is TRBV18 and J usage is TRBJ1-3; D possibly corresponds to TRBD1 (5 bases). The ends were cut back, 2 bases at V and 4 bases at J, with 15 bases in the middle. The CDR3 extends over 16 amino acids. The germline CDR1 and CDR2 sequences are KGHSH and LQKENI. The CDR3 region has the DNA TGTGCCAGCTCACCATACGCAGGGATAAGGGGAAACACCATATATTTT. Its protein is CASSPYAGIRGNTIYF.

The chain carries TRBV28 and TRBJ1-4, with D uncertain. V dropped 2 bases and J dropped 14 bases, with 12 bases sitting between them. Germline lookup yields CDR1 MDHEN and CDR2 SYDVKM. The CDR3 is 12 amino acids. The CDR3 coding sequence is TGTGCCAGCAGTTTAGAACAGTCCAACCTGTTTTTT. Translated, it gives CASSLEQSNLFF.

The chain uses TRBV28 and TRBJ1-2; weak D call: TRBD1 (6 bases). This CDR3 contains 13 residues. V lost 2 bases to trimming and J lost 8 bases, with 12 bases between them. CDR1 is MDHEN and CDR2 is SYDVKM in the germline V gene. CDR3 sequence reads: CASSLAGVGGYTF. Written as DNA, the CDR3 is TGTGCCAGCAGTTTAGCAGGGGTAGGCGGCTACACCTTC.

The rearrangement joins TRBV20-1 to TRBJ1-6; the D gene is possibly TRBD1 (5 bases). Germline-derived CDR1 and CDR2 are DFQATT and SNEGSKA (reference sequence). The CDR3 has 11 amino acids. V was cut by 1 base and J by 12 bases, with 7 bases left in between. This CDR3 is CSARGTGPLHF. CDR3 sequence (DNA): TGCAGTGCTAGAGGAACAGGACCCCTCCACTTT.

V gene TRBV19 combines with J gene TRBJ1-5; D unclear. V was trimmed by 7 bases and J by 3 bases, leaving 16 bases between them. The CDR3 sequence is 15 residues long. From germline, CDR1 is LNHDA and CDR2 SQIVND (reference sequence). CDR3 amino acids: CASKPAMSNNQPQHF. The CDR3 DNA is TGTGCCAGTAAGCCCGCGATGTCGAACAATCAGCCCCAGCATTTT.

The chain is built from TRBV5-1 and TRBJ2-3, with 13 bases identical to TRBD2. Germline loops: CDR1 SGHRS, CDR2 YFSETQ. The CDR3 spans 17 residues. The trim removed 4 bases at V and 0 bases at J, leaving 5 bases unmatched. The DNA of the CDR3 is TGCGCCAGCAGCGCGGGACTAGCGGGGAGGAGCACAGATACGCAGTATTTT. It translates to CASSAGLAGRSTDTQYF.

This sequence joins TRBV6-6 and TRBJ1-4, with a weak D call TRBD1 (6 bases). Per germline, CDR1 MNHNY and CDR2 SVGAGI (reference sequence). The CDR3 is 16 residues long. V was trimmed by 0 bases and J by 8 bases, leaving 16 bases between them. CDR3 loop: CASSYSRAGDGEKLFF. CDR3 DNA: TGTGCCAGCAGTTACTCTCGGGCAGGGGACGGGGAAAAACTGTTTTTT.

The chain combines TRBV19 with TRBJ1-5; 9 nucleotides agree with TRBD1. Germline CDR1 reads LNHDA; CDR2 reads SQIVND (reference sequence). The V segment lost 5 bases and the J segment 4 bases; nucleotides outside the gene matches: 12. This CDR3 has 17 residues. The CDR3 DNA is TGTGCCAGTAGTCCCGAGGGGTCTGGGACAGGGAATCAGCCCCAGCATTTT. Residues: CASSPEGSGTGNQPQHF.

V is TRBV6-6 and J is TRBJ2-5; 8 positions match TRBD2. The CDR3 is 14 amino acids. Germline trimming cut 6 bases from V and 2 bases from J; bases unmatched to any gene: 5. In germline, CDR1 is MNHNY, CDR2 SVGAGI (reference sequence). DNA of the CDR3: TGTGCCAGCAGGGCCACGGGGGGGCAAGAGACCCAGTACTTC. Amino acids: CASRATGGQETQYF.

CDR3 in amino acids: CASSLIQGNSPLHF. In DNA, the CDR3 is TGTGCCAGCAGCTTAATTCAGGGAAACTCACCCCTCCACTTT. The chain recombines TRBV7-3 with TRBJ1-6, with D perhaps TRBD1 (5 bases). Trimming removed 1 base from V and 10 bases from J, with 11 bases in between. The CDR3 consists of 14 residues. Per germline, CDR1 SGHTA and CDR2 FQGTGA.

The chain has TRBV30 and TRBJ1-2; 8 nucleotides line up with TRBD1. Germline V lookup: CDR1 GTSNPN, CDR2 SVGIG (reference sequence). The CDR3 extends over 15 amino acids. V was clipped by 2 bases and J by 6 bases; unmatched bases: 11. The CDR3 loop is CAWSPTRTGTNGYTF. In nucleotides, the CDR3 is TGTGCCTGGAGTCCGACTCGGACAGGGACTAATGGCTACACCTTC.